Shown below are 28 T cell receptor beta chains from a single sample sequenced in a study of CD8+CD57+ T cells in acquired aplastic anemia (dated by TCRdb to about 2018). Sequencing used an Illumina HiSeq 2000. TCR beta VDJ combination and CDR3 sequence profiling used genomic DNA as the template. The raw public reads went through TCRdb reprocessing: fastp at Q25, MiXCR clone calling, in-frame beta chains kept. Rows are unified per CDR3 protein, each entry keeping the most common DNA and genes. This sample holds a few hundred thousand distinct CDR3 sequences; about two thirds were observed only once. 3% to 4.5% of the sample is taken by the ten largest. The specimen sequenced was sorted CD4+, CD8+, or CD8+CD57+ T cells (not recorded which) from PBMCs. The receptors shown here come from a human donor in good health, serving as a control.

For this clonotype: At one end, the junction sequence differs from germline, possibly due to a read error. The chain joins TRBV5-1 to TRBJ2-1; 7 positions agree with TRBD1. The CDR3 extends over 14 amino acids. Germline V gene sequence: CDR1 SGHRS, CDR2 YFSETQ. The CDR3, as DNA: TGTGCCAGCAGCTTAGGGACAGAGAGTGGTGAGCAGTTCTTC. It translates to CASSLGTESGEQFF. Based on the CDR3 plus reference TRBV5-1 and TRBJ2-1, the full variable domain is KAGVTQTPRYLIKTRGQQVTLSCSPISGHRSVSWYQQTPGQGLQFLFEYFSETQRNKGNFPGRFSGRQFSNSRSEMNVSTLELGDSALYLCASSLGTESGEQFFGPGTRLTVL.

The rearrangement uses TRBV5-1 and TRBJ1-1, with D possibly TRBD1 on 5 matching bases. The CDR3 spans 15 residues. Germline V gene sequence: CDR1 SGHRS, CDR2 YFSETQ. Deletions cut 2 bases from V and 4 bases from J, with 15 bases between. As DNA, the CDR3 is TGCGCCAGCAGCTTAGCGGGACCGGCGATCACTGAAGCTTTCTTT. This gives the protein CASSLAGPAITEAFF.

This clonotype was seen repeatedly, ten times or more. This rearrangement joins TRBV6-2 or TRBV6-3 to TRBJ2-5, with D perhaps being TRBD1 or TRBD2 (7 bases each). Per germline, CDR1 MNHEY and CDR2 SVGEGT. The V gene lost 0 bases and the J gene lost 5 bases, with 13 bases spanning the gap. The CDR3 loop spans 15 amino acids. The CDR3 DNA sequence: TGTGCCAGCAGTTACTCCAGGGGGGGCCGGGAGACCCAGTACTTC. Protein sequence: CASSYSRGGRETQYF.

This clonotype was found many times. The CDR3 reads CASSLGQGWITDTQYF. The CDR3 DNA is TGTGCCAGCAGCCTCGGACAGGGGTGGATCACAGATACGCAGTATTTT. The chain combines TRBV11-3 with TRBJ2-3; 9 nucleotides match TRBD1. V trimming: 5 bases; J trimming: 2 bases; junction bases outside the gene matches: 8. Germline V gene sequence: CDR1 SGHNT, CDR2 YENEEA. This CDR3 is built from 16 residues.

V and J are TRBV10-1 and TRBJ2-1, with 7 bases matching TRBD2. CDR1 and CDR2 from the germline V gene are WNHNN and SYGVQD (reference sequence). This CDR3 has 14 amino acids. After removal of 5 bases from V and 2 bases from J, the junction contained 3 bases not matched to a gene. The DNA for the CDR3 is TGCGCCAGCAGTAGCGGGGCCACCTACAATGAGCAGTTCTTC. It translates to CASSSGATYNEQFF.

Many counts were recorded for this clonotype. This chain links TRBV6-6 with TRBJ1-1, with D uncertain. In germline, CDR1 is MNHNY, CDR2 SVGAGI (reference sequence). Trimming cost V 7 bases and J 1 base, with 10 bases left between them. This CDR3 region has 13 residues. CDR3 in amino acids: CASTWTGNTEAFF. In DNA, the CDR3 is TGTGCCAGCACCTGGACGGGGAACACTGAAGCTTTCTTT.

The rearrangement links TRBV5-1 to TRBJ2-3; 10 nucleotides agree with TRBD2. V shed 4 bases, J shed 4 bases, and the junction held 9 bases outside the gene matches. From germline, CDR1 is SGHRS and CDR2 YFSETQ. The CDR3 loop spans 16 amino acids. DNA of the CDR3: TGCGCCAGCAGCCCGGGAACTAGCGGGGAGTCAGATACGCAGTATTTT. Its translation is CASSPGTSGESDTQYF.

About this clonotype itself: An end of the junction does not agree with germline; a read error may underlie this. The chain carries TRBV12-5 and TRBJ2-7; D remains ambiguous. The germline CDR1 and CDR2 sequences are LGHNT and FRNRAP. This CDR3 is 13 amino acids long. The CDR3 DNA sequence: TGTGCTAGTGATTTGCAGTTTGGCTACGAGCAGTACTTC. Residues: CASDLQFGYEQYF.

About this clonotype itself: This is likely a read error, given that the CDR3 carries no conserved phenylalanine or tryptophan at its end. The CDR3 sequence is CASSARDRGDTEAFL. The CDR3 bases are TGTGCCAGCAGCGCGCGAGACAGGGGAGACACTGAAGCTTTCCTT. This chain connects TRBV7-2 to TRBJ1-1; 8 nucleotides line up with TRBD1. Losses at the gene ends were 5 bases for V and 3 bases for J; bases not matched to a gene: 8. Germline assignment: CDR1 SGHTA and CDR2 FQGNSA. CDR3 length equals 15 residues.

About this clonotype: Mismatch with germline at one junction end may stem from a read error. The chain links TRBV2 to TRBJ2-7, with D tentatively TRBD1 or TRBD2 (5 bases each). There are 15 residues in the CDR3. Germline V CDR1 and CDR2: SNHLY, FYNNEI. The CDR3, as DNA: TGTGCCAGCAGCAAGAGGGTACTAACAGGTCGCGGCCACACCTTC. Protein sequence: CASSKRVLTGRGHTF. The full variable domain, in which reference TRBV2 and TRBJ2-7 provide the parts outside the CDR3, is EPEVTQTPSHQVTQMGQEVILRCVPISNHLYFYWYRQILGQKVEFLVSFYNNEISEKSEIFDDQFSVERPDGSNFTLKIRSTKLEDSAMYFCASSKRVLTGRGHTFGPGTRLTVT.

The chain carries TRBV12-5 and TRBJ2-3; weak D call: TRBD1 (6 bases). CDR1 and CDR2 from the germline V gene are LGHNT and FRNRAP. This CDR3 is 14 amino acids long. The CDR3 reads CASSRTANTDTQYF. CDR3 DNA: TGTGCCAGCAGTCGGACAGCTAACACAGATACGCAGTATTTT.

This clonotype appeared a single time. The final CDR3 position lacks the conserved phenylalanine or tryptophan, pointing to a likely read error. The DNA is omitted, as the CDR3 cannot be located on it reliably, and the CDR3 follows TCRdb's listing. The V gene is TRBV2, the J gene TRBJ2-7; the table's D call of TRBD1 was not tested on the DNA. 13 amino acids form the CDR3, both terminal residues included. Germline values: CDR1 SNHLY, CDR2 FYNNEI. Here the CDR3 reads CASSRGTGNQQHL.

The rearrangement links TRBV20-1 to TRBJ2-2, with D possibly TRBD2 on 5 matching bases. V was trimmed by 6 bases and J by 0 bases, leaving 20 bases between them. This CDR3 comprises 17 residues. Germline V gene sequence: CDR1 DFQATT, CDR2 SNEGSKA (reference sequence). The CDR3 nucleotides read TGCAGTGCCTACGATGTCGGGGAGTACGCGAACACCGGGGAGCTGTTTTTT. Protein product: CSAYDVGEYANTGELFF.

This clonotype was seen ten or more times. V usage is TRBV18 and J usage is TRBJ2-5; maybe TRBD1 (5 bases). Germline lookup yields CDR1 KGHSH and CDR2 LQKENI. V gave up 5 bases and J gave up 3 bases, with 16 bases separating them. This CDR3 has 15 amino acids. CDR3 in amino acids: CASSRLGAAEETQYF. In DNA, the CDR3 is TGTGCCAGCTCAAGATTAGGGGCGGCTGAAGAGACCCAGTACTTC.

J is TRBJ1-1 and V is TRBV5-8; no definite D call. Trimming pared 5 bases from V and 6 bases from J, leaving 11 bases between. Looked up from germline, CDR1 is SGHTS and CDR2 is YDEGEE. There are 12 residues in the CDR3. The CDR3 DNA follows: TGTGCCAGCAGTGGAACATTGGCTGAAGCTTTCTTT. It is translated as CASSGTLAEAFF.

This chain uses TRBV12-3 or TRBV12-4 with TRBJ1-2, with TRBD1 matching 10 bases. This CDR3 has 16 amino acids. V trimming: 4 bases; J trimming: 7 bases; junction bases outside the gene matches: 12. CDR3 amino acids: CASSSLAGQGEGGYTF. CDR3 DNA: TGTGCCAGCAGTTCCCTAGCAGGACAGGGGGAGGGTGGCTACACCTTC.

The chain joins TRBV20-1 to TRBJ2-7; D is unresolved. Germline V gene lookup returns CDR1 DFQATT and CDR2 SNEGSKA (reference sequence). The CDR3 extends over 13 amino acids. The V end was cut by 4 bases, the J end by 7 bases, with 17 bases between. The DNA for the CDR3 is TGCAGTGCTACCGGACCGGTTGGTAATGAGCAGTACTTC. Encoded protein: CSATGPVGNEQYF.

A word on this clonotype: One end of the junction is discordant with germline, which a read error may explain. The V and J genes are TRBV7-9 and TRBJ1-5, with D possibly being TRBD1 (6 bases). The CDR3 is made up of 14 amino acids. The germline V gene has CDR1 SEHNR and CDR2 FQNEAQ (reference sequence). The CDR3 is CASSPRGPYEQYFF. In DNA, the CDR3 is TGTGCCAGCAGCCCCAGGGGCCCCTACGAGCAGTACTTTTTT.

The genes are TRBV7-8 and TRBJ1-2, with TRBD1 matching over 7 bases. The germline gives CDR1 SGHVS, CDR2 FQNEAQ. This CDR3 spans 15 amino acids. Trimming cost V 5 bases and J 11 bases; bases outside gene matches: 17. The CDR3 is CASSAPDRTYEQYTF. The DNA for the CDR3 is TGTGCCAGCAGCGCGCCGGACAGGACCTACGAGCAGTACACCTTC. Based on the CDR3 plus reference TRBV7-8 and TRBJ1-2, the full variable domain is GAGVSQSPRYKVAKRGQDVALRCDPISGHVSLFWYQQALGQGPEFLTYFQNEAQLDKSGLPSDRFFAERPEGSVSTLKIQRTQQEDSAVYLCASSAPDRTYEQYTFGSGTRLTVV.

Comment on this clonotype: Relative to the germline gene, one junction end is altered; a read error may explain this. CDR3 DNA: TGTGCCAGTAGTATAGACGCAGGACAGGGCGCATATGGCTACACCTTT. Protein product: CASSIDAGQGAYGYTF. The chain uses TRBV19 and TRBJ2-3; 8 bases fit TRBD1. This CDR3 is built from 16 residues. Germline V gene data show CDR1 as LNHDA and CDR2 as SQIVND (reference sequence). The full variable domain, completed using reference TRBV19 and TRBJ2-3, is DGGITQSPKYLFRKEGQNVTLSCEQNLNHDAMYWYRQDPGQGLRLIYYSQIVNDFQKGDIAEGYSVSREKKESFPLTVTSAQKNPTAFYLCASSIDAGQGAYGYTFGPGTRLTVL.

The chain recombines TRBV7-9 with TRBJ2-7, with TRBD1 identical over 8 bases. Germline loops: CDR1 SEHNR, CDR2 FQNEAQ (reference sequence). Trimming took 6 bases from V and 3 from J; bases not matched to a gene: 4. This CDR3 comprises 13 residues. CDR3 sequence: CASRTDRDYEQYF. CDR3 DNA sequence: TGTGCCAGCAGGACGGACAGGGACTACGAGCAGTACTTC.

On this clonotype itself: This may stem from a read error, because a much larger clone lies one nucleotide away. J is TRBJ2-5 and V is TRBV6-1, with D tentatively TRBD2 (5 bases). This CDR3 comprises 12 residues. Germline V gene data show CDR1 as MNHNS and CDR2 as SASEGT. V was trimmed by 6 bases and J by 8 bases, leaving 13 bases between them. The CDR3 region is CASSAVGDTQYF. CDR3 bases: TGTGCCAGCAGCGCCGTGGGAGATACCCAGTACTTC.

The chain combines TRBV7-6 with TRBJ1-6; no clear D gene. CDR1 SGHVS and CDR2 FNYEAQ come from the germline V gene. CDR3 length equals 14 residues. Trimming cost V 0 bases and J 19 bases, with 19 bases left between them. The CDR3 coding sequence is TGTGCCAGCAGCTTAGCTATGCCAGCCGACGAGCAGCACTTT. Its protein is CASSLAMPADEQHF.

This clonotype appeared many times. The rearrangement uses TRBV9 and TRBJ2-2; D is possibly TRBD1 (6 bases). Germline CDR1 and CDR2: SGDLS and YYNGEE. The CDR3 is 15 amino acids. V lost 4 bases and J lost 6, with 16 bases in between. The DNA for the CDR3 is TGTGCCAGCAGCACTCTAACAGGGTCGGCCGGGGAGCTGTTTTTT. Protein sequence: CASSTLTGSAGELFF.

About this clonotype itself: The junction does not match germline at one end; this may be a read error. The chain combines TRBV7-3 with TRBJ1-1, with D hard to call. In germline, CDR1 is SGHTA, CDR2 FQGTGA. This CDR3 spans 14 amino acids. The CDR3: CASSLKTGNTEAFF. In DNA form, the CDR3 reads TGTGCCAGCAGCTTAAAAACTGGGAACACGGAAGCTTTCTTT.

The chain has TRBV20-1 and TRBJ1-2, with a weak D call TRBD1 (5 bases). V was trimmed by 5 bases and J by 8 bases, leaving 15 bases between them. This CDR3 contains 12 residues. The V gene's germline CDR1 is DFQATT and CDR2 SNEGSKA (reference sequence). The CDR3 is CSARSGRMGYTF. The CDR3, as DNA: TGCAGTGCTCGATCAGGGCGCATGGGCTACACCTTC.

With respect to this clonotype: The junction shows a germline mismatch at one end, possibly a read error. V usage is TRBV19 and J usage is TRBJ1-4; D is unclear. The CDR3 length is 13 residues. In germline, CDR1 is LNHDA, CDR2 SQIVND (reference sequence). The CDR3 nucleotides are TGTGCCAGTAGCTCGGCCAGGATGTGGTTCCAGCTTTTT. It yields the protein CASSSARMWFQLF. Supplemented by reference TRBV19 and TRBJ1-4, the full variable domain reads DGGITQSPKYLFRKEGQNVTLSCEQNLNHDAMYWYRQDPGQGLRLIYYSQIVNDFQKGDIAEGYSVSREKKESFPLTVTSAQKNPTAFYLCASSSARMWFQLFGSGTQLSVL.

This CDR3 reads CASSYSGGVNSPLHF. CDR3 nucleotides: TGTGCCAGCAGTTATTCAGGGGGGGTTAATTCACCCCTCCACTTT. V gene TRBV6-8 combines with J gene TRBJ1-6, with 7 bases fitting TRBD1. Germline trimming cut 3 bases from V and 6 bases from J; bases unmatched to any gene: 5. CDR1 and CDR2 from the germline V gene are MNHGY and SAAAGT. The CDR3 has 15 amino acids.